This passage covers 19 T cell receptor beta chains from one sample sequenced in a study of T cells in Graves' hyperthyroidism and ophthalmopathy. Researchers amplified the TCR beta CDR3 regions from RNA transcripts. The HTBI set primed first-round TCR CDR3 RT-PCR. TCRdb redid the calling of the multiplex PCR reads with MiXCR, one entry per CDR3 protein. The table includes around 180,000 distinct CDR3 sequences, over 15% detected once. Sequencing input: blood. Every receptor here comes from a woman aged 50 to 65 with Graves' hyperthyroidism.

The table lists this clonotype with many counts. The gene calls are TRBV5-1 and TRBJ2-5; D is undetermined. Germline V gene lookup returns CDR1 SGHRS and CDR2 YFSETQ. V dropped 4 bases and J dropped 13 bases, with 17 bases sitting between them. This CDR3 has 12 residues. CDR3 in amino acids: CASSPDVWDRYF. The CDR3 nucleotides are TGCGCCAGCAGCCCGGACGTCTGGGATCGGTACTTC.

This clonotype was counted many times. The chain has TRBV12-3 or TRBV12-4 and TRBJ1-1, with D possibly TRBD1 on 6 matching bases. V lost 7 bases and J 5 bases, leaving 26 bases between the germline ends. The CDR3 is made up of 17 amino acids. CDR3 loop: CASTHRTVHSGGTEAFF. In nucleotides, the CDR3 is TGTGCCAGCACCCATCGGACAGTCCATTCCGGGGGTACTGAAGCTTTCTTT.

This clonotype was seen repeatedly, ten times or more. The chain couples TRBV20-1 to TRBJ2-2; 9 bases map to TRBD2. Germline V lookup: CDR1 DFQATT, CDR2 SNEGSKA (reference sequence). The trim removed 6 bases at V and 2 bases at J, leaving 7 bases unmatched. The CDR3 is 15 residues long. The CDR3 reads CSASVAGVNTGELFF. The CDR3 nucleotides read TGCAGTGCGTCAGTAGCGGGGGTCAACACCGGGGAGCTGTTTTTT.

This clonotype has a count of ten or more. The chain is built from TRBV20-1 and TRBJ2-2; D unclear. Germline values: CDR1 DFQATT, CDR2 SNEGSKA (reference sequence). This CDR3 is 15 amino acids long. Between the trimmed V and J ends, which lost 5 bases and 2 bases, there was a span of 15 bases. In DNA, the CDR3 is TGCAGTGCTCTTGCCCCACAAATCAACACCGGGGAGCTGTTTTTT. It is translated as CSALAPQINTGELFF.

This clonotype showed up many times. V and J are TRBV5-1 and TRBJ1-4, with 8 bases that match TRBD1. The V and J ends lost 1 base and 6 bases, in that order; junction bases with no gene match: 8. Germline-derived CDR1 and CDR2 are SGHRS and YFSETQ. CDR3 length: 16 amino acids. The CDR3: CASSLNAGGADEKLFF. The CDR3 nucleotides are TGCGCCAGCAGCTTGAATGCAGGGGGCGCGGATGAAAAACTGTTTTTT. Using reference TRBV5-1 and TRBJ1-4 for the parts outside the CDR3, the full variable domain is KAGVTQTPRYLIKTRGQQVTLSCSPISGHRSVSWYQQTPGQGLQFLFEYFSETQRNKGNFPGRFSGRQFSNSRSEMNVSTLELGDSALYLCASSLNAGGADEKLFFGSGTQLSVL.

Many counts were recorded for this clonotype. V gene TRBV27 combines with J gene TRBJ1-5; 9 bases agree with TRBD1. The trim removed 4 bases at V and 3 bases at J, leaving 4 bases unmatched. The CDR3 extends over 15 amino acids. Germline loops: CDR1 MNHEY, CDR2 SMNVEV (reference sequence). CDR3 amino acids: CASSYRGLYNQPQHF. In DNA form, the CDR3 reads TGTGCCAGCAGTTACAGGGGGCTCTACAATCAGCCCCAGCATTTT.

This clonotype came up many times. The V gene is TRBV2, the J gene TRBJ2-7; D remains ambiguous. There are 12 residues in the CDR3. V gave up 7 bases and J gave up 6 bases, with 13 bases separating them. Germline assignment: CDR1 SNHLY and CDR2 FYNNEI. CDR3 loop: CASIRRVGEQYF. The CDR3 coding sequence is TGTGCCAGCATCAGACGGGTCGGCGAGCAGTACTTC.

There are many counts of this clonotype. This chain connects TRBV11-2 to TRBJ2-1; D unclear. This CDR3 spans 13 amino acids. Germline values: CDR1 SGHAT, CDR2 FQNNGV. The V gene lost 0 bases and the J gene lost 7 bases, with 7 bases spanning the gap. In DNA form, the CDR3 reads TGTGCCAGCAGCTTAGAGACGTGGAATGAGCAGTTCTTC. Protein sequence: CASSLETWNEQFF.

This clonotype was found many times. The CDR3 loop is CASSEWPDYNSPLHF. The CDR3 region has the DNA TGTGCCAGCAGTGAATGGCCAGATTATAATTCACCCCTCCACTTT. The chain carries TRBV6-1 and TRBJ1-6; unclear D gene. V was cut by 2 bases and J by 4 bases, with 9 bases left in between. Germline CDR1 reads MNHNS; CDR2 reads SASEGT. CDR3 length: 15 amino acids.

This sequence joins TRBV2 and TRBJ2-5, with D perhaps TRBD1 (6 bases). The CDR3 totals 14 residues. Looked up from germline, CDR1 is SNHLY and CDR2 is FYNNEI. V shed 1 base and J shed 5 bases, with 11 bases lying between them. The CDR3 region has the DNA TGTGCCAGCAGTGAAGAGACAGGCTGGGAGACCCAGTACTTC. It is translated as CASSEETGWETQYF.

This clonotype has ten or more counts. The chain uses TRBV6-5 and TRBJ1-2; D gene uncertain. The V gene lost 2 bases and the J gene lost 11 bases, with 15 bases spanning the gap. From germline, CDR1 is MNHEY and CDR2 SVGAGI. The CDR3 consists of 13 residues. The CDR3 coding sequence is TGTGCCAGCAGTTACGCAAGATCGTCAACATACACCTTC. This sequence encodes CASSYARSSTYTF.

At least ten counts were recorded for this clonotype. The chain employs TRBV28 and TRBJ2-3, with TRBD2 matching over 11 bases. This CDR3 spans 16 amino acids. The V gene end was trimmed by 1 base and the J gene end by 8 bases; junction bases not matched to a gene: 8. CDR1 is MDHEN, CDR2 SYDVKM, per germline. DNA for the CDR3: TGTGCCAGCAGTTTATCTCCGGCTAGCGGGGGGAGTACGCAGTATTTT. Translating it yields CASSLSPASGGSTQYF.

This chain uses TRBV12-3 or TRBV12-4 with TRBJ2-2; D perhaps matches TRBD2 (6 bases). The CDR3 extends over 18 amino acids. Trimming left V 6 bases short and J 0 bases short, with 20 bases between. CDR3 in amino acids: CASRGTVGWVTNTGELFF. As DNA, the CDR3 is TGTGCCAGCAGGGGGACTGTCGGTTGGGTTACGAACACCGGGGAGCTGTTTTTT.

This clonotype was observed many times. The chain combines TRBV7-9 with TRBJ1-5, with D uncertain. The CDR3 has 14 residues. The V and J ends lost 8 bases and 5 bases respectively, with 16 bases between them. The germline CDR1 and CDR2 sequences are SEHNR and FQNEAQ (reference sequence). The CDR3 DNA reads as TGTGCCAGCGGGAAAGGGAGGGTCGATCAGCCCCAGCATTTT. Protein: CASGKGRVDQPQHF.

This clonotype has at least ten counts. The rearrangement uses TRBV6-5 and TRBJ2-3, with a tentative D call TRBD1 (6 bases). Germline CDR1 reads MNHEY; CDR2 reads SVGAGI. This CDR3 spans 17 amino acids. V lost 0 bases and J 1 base, leaving 14 bases between the germline ends. The CDR3 spells CASSYSVTGFGTDTQYF. The DNA of the CDR3 is TGTGCCAGCAGTTACTCGGTCACAGGGTTCGGCACAGATACGCAGTATTTT.

This clonotype appeared many times. The rearrangement links TRBV11-2 to TRBJ2-3; 10 nucleotides match TRBD2. V was pared by 5 bases and J by 0 bases, with 5 bases of the junction left unmatched. The CDR3 sequence is 16 residues long. The germline gives CDR1 SGHAT, CDR2 FQNNGV. CDR3 coding DNA: TGTGCCAGCAGCCATGGACTAGCGGCTAGCACAGATACGCAGTATTTT. Amino acid sequence: CASSHGLAASTDTQYF.

This clonotype was seen ten or more times. The chain links TRBV20-1 to TRBJ2-7, with 11 bases lining up with TRBD1. CDR1 is DFQATT, CDR2 SNEGSKA, per germline (reference sequence). The CDR3 is made up of 18 amino acids. With 0 bases clipped from V and 0 bases from J, the junction kept 10 bases outside the gene matches. The CDR3 loop is CSARDLLGGTGGSYEQYF. DNA for the CDR3: TGCAGTGCTAGAGACCTCCTGGGCGGGACAGGGGGCTCCTACGAGCAGTACTTC.

The chain recombines TRBV28 with TRBJ2-5; no clear D gene. This CDR3 is built from 14 residues. CDR1 is MDHEN and CDR2 is SYDVKM in the germline V gene. V lost 6 bases and J lost 5, with 16 bases in between. CDR3 DNA sequence: TGTGCCAGCAGCCGGGCCCTGACACCGGAGACCCAGTACTTC. Amino acids: CASSRALTPETQYF.

The V and J genes are TRBV7-2 and TRBJ1-2, with no clear D. Germline values: CDR1 SGHTA, CDR2 FQGNSA. The CDR3 extends over 13 amino acids. V lost 0 bases and J 4 bases, leaving 6 bases between the germline ends. DNA for the CDR3: TGTGCCAGCAGCTTAGCGGTAACCTATGGCTACACCTTC. Protein: CASSLAVTYGYTF.